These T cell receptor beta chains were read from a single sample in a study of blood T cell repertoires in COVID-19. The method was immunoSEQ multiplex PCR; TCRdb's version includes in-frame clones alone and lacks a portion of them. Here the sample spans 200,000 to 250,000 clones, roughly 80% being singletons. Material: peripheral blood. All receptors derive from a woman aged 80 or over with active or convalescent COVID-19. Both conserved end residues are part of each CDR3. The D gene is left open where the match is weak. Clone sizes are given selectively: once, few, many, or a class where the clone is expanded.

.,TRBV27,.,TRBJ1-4,CASSFGRQLNEKLFF,TGTGCCAGCAGTTTCGGGAGACAGTTAAATGAAAAACTGTTTTTT
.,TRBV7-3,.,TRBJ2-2,CASSLLWETGELFF,TGTGCCAGCAGCTTATTGTGGGAGACCGGGGAGCTGTTTTTT
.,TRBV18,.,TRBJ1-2,CASSPLTGGYTF,TGTGCCAGCTCACCACTTACAGGCGGCTACACCTTC
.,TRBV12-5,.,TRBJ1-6,CASGLQGWNSPLHF,TGTGCTAGTGGTTTACAGGGTTGGAATTCACCCCTCCACTTT
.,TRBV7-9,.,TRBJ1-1,CASSSLGGDTEAFF,TGTGCCAGCAGCTCTCTCGGGGGAGACACTGAAGCTTTCTTT
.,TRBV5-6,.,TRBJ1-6,CASSYGGSIYNSPLHF,TGTGCCAGCAGCTACGGGGGGTCAATTTATAATTCACCCCTCCACTTT
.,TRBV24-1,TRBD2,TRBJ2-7,CATSEGGGVSYEQYF,TGTGCCACCAGTGAGGGCGGGGGGGTCTCCTACGAGCAGTACTTC
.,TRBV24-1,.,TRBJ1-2,CATSRGSSGGYTF,TGTGCCACCAGTCGGGGATCCTCCGGGGGCTACACCTTC
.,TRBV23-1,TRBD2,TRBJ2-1,CAIHTTARGGRAKPYNEQFF,TGCGCCATCCACACCACCGCGCGAGGCGGGAGGGCAAAACCCTACAATGAGCAGTTCTTC
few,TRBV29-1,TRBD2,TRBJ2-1,CSVPRGTSGRVDYNEQFF,TGCAGCGTCCCCAGAGGGACTAGCGGGAGGGTGGACTACAATGAGCAGTTCTTC
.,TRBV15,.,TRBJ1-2,CATSDRLGSYGYTF,TGTGCCACCAGCGACAGGTTAGGCAGCTATGGCTACACCTTC
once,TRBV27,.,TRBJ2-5,CASSQKSAQETQYF,TGTGCCAGCAGTCAGAAAAGCGCCCAAGAGACCCAGTACTTC
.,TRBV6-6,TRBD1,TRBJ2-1,CASSYSTGRYEQFF,TGTGCCAGCAGTTACTCGACAGGGCGGTATGAGCAGTTCTTC
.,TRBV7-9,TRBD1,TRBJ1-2,CASSSRDRVSRYGYTF,TGTGCCAGCAGCTCCCGGGACAGGGTTTCCCGGTATGGCTACACCTTC
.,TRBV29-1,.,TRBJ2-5,CSVVLSHQETQYF,TGCAGCGTTGTGTTAAGCCATCAAGAGACCCAGTACTTC
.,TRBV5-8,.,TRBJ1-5,CASSLGTGNSNQPQHF,TGTGCCAGCAGCTTGGGAACAGGAAATAGCAATCAGCCCCAGCATTTT
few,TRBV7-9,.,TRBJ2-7,CASSRGFYEQYF,TGTGCCAGCAGCCGCGGTTTCTACGAGCAGTACTTC
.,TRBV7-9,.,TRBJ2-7,CASSLPSTYEQYF,TGTGCCAGCAGCTTACCTTCTACCTACGAGCAGTACTTC
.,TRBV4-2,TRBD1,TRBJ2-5,CASSTRGGGDETQYF,TGTGCCAGCAGCACCCGAGGGGGCGGTGATGAGACCCAGTACTTC
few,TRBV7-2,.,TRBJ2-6,CASSTSSGVSGANVLTF,TGTGCCAGCAGCACGAGCTCGGGGGTCTCTGGGGCCAACGTCCTGACTTTC
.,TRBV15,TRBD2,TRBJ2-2,CATSPRRLAGGGELFF,TGTGCCACCAGCCCCCGTCGGCTAGCGGGCGGCGGGGAGCTGTTTTTT
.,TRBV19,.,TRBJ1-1,CASTLGGRAFF,TGTGCCAGTACTCTTGGAGGGCGCGCTTTCTTT
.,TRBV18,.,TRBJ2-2,CASSPSNTGELFF,TGTGCCAGCTCACCGTCTAACACCGGGGAGCTGTTTTTT
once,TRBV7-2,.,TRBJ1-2,CASSSQRVTYGYTF,TGTGCCAGCAGCTCCCAGAGGGTCACCTATGGCTACACCTTC
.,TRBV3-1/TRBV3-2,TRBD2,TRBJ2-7,CASSQEGVSGGEQYF,TGTGCCAGCAGCCAAGAGGGCGTGTCGGGAGGCGAGCAGTACTTC
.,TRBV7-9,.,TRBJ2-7,CASSLAGSEGNEQYF,TGTGCCAGCAGCTTAGCCGGGTCTGAAGGAAACGAGCAGTACTTC
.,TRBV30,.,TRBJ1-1,CAWRVDRNTEAFF,TGTGCCTGGAGGGTTGACAGAAACACTGAAGCTTTCTTT
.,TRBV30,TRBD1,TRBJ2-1,CAWRRQGTGNEQFF,TGTGCCTGGCGTAGACAGGGTACGGGGAATGAGCAGTTCTTC
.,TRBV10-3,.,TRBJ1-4,CAITKGHGPDEKLFF,TGTGCCATCACCAAAGGACACGGACCTGACGAAAAACTGTTTTTT
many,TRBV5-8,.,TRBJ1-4,CASSFILTATNEKLFF,TGTGCCAGCAGCTTCATACTTACCGCAACTAATGAAAAACTGTTTTTT
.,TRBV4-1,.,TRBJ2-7,CASSQDWTEPYEQYF,TGCGCCAGCAGCCAAGATTGGACAGAGCCCTACGAGCAGTACTTC
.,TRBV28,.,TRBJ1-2,CASSQLNYGYTF,TGTGCCAGCTCACAGCTTAACTATGGCTACACCTTC
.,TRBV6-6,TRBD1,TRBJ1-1,CASSGSPGQGWDTEAFF,TGTGCCAGCAGTGGATCTCCGGGACAGGGGTGGGACACTGAAGCTTTCTTT
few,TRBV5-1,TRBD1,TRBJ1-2,CASSELQGNYGYTF,TGCGCCAGCAGCGAACTACAGGGGAACTATGGCTACACCTTC
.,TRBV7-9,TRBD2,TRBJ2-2,CASLTSGVNTGELFF,TGTGCCAGTTTGACTAGCGGGGTGAACACCGGGGAGCTGTTTTTT
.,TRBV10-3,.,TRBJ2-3,CATNRQFPPSTDTQYF,TGTGCCACCAATAGACAGTTTCCCCCTAGCACAGATACGCAGTATTTT
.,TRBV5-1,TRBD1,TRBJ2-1,CASSVKVGTGLNEQFF,TGCGCCAGCAGCGTCAAAGTCGGGACAGGGTTGAATGAGCAGTTCTTC
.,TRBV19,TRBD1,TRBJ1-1,CASSTDWDRGRSTEAFF,TGTGCCAGTAGTACCGATTGGGACAGGGGTAGGAGCACTGAAGCTTTCTTT
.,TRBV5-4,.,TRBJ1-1,CASSLSRTEAFF,TGTGCCAGCAGCTTGTCGCGGACTGAAGCTTTCTTT
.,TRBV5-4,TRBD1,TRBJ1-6,CASSTVGQGARSSPLHF,TGTGCCAGCAGCACCGTGGGACAGGGGGCAAGGAGTTCACCCCTCCACTTT
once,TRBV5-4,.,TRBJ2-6,CASTPPGPGANVLTF,TGTGCCAGCACGCCTCCAGGGCCTGGGGCCAACGTCCTGACTTTC
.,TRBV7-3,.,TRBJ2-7,CASSLTKSYEQYF,TGTGCCAGCAGCTTAACGAAGAGCTACGAGCAGTACTTC
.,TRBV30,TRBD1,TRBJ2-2,CAWRGQGYTGELFF,TGTGCCTGGAGAGGACAGGGTTACACCGGGGAGCTGTTTTTT
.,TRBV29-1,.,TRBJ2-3,CSVAGGSTDTQYF,TGCAGCGTTGCAGGAGGGAGCACAGATACGCAGTATTTT
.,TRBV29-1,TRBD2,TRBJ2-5,CSVDGAGVETQYF,TGCAGCGTTGATGGAGCGGGAGTTGAGACCCAGTACTTC
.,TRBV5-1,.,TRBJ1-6,CASSLVHDNSPLHF,TGCGCCAGCAGCTTGGTACACGATAATTCACCCCTCCACTTT
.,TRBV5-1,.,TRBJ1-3,CASSLGGPNSGNTIYF,TGCGCCAGCAGTCTTGGGGGCCCCAACTCTGGAAACACCATATATTTT
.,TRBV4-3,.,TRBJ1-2,CASRDIKRGGYTF,TGCGCCAGCAGAGACATTAAACGGGGTGGCTACACCTTC